Shown below are 25 T cell receptor beta chains from a single sample sequenced in a study of control samples from healthy donors and cancer patients (dated by TCRdb to between 2020 and 2021). Library generation was performed with the immunoSEQ multiplex PCR assay. In TCRdb, the immuneACCESS table is reduced to in-frame sequences with V and J assigned. These tables do not hold every clone; where another copy was compared, an unresolved V gene accounts for under half, and the others remain unexplained. This sample comprises 100,000 to 150,000 clones, around nine tenths of them detected only once. Of the sample, approximately 2.7% is held by the ten largest clones. Sequencing used blood. These receptors all come from a man younger than 35 in good health.

The chain has TRBV2 and TRBJ1-2, with TRBD1 as a possible D gene (5 bases). Germline CDR1 reads SNHLY; CDR2 reads FYNNEI. The ends were cut back, 8 bases at V and 6 bases at J, with 7 bases in the middle. The CDR3 consists of 10 residues. The CDR3: CASLGDGYTF. The CDR3 region has the DNA TGTGCCAGCTTGGGGGATGGCTACACCTTC.

The rearrangement joins TRBV7-8 to TRBJ2-7; D gene uncertain. In germline, CDR1 is SGHVS, CDR2 FQNEAQ. The CDR3 extends over 14 amino acids. Trimming stripped 2 bases from V and 5 bases from J, with 13 bases between. The CDR3 protein is CASSLRAFRDEQYF. CDR3 nucleotide sequence: TGTGCCAGCAGCTTAAGAGCGTTTCGGGACGAGCAGTACTTC. The full variable domain, rest sourced from reference TRBV7-8 and TRBJ2-7, is GAGVSQSPRYKVAKRGQDVALRCDPISGHVSLFWYQQALGQGPEFLTYFQNEAQLDKSGLPSDRFFAERPEGSVSTLKIQRTQQEDSAVYLCASSLRAFRDEQYFGPGTRLTVT.

The chain links TRBV7-9 to TRBJ2-4; D is ambiguous. The CDR3 contains 14 residues. V was cut by 5 bases and J by 5 bases, with 13 bases left in between. CDR1 is SEHNR, CDR2 FQNEAQ, per germline (reference sequence). CDR3 amino acids: CASSPFLQENIQYF. The CDR3 region has the DNA TGTGCCAGCAGCCCCTTCTTACAAGAAAACATTCAGTACTTC.

The CDR3 region has the DNA TGCGCCAGCACGCGTCTAGCGGGTGGGACAGATACGCAGTATTTT. As protein: CASTRLAGGTDTQYF. The V and J genes are TRBV5-1 and TRBJ2-3; TRBD2 matches at 8 bases. Germline V gene data show CDR1 as SGHRS and CDR2 as YFSETQ. The junction had 9 bases not matched to a gene; V was cut back by 6 bases and J by 3 bases. The CDR3 is made up of 15 amino acids. The full variable domain, in which reference TRBV5-1 and TRBJ2-3 provide the parts outside the CDR3, is KAGVTQTPRYLIKTRGQQVTLSCSPISGHRSVSWYQQTPGQGLQFLFEYFSETQRNKGNFPGRFSGRQFSNSRSEMNVSTLELGDSALYLCASTRLAGGTDTQYFGPGTRLTVL.

As to this clone: A read error may produce the germline difference seen at one junction end. The rearrangement links TRBV2 to TRBJ1-2; unclear D gene. Germline CDR1 SNHLY, CDR2 FYNNEI. The CDR3 spans 13 residues. CDR3 region: CASSSTINSGYTF. In DNA, the CDR3 is TGTGCCAGCAGTTCGACGATCAACTCTGGCTACACCTTC.

V and J are TRBV28 and TRBJ1-6, with unresolved D. Germline CDR1 reads MDHEN; CDR2 reads SYDVKM. V was cut by 5 bases and J by 0 bases, with 5 bases left in between. The CDR3 sequence is 14 residues long. CDR3 region: CASSLLSYNSPLHF. The CDR3 DNA reads TGTGCCAGCAGTCTCCTCTCCTATAATTCACCCCTCCACTTT.

The chain has TRBV6-2 or TRBV6-3 and TRBJ2-5; D is unclear. V lost 2 bases, J lost 2 bases, and 9 bases lay in between. This CDR3 contains 14 residues. Germline V lookup: CDR1 MNHEY, CDR2 SVGEGT. The chain's CDR3 is CASSYQHLQETQYF. Written as DNA, the CDR3 is TGTGCCAGCAGTTACCAACACCTTCAAGAGACCCAGTACTTC.

V usage is TRBV7-9 and J usage is TRBJ2-1, with a tentative D call TRBD2 (6 bases). The CDR3 length is 14 residues. Per the germline V gene, CDR1 is SEHNR and CDR2 is FQNEAQ (reference sequence). V dropped 5 bases and J dropped 3 bases, with 11 bases sitting between them. The CDR3 loop is CASSGGVIYNEQFF. CDR3 in DNA: TGTGCCAGCAGCGGAGGGGTTATCTACAATGAGCAGTTCTTC.

The chain couples TRBV3-1 (or the pseudogene TRBV3-2) to TRBJ2-3; a possible D gene is TRBD2 (6 bases). V dropped 4 bases and J dropped 4 bases, with 12 bases sitting between them. The CDR3 covers 14 residues. The germline gives CDR1 LGHDT, CDR2 YNNKEL (reference sequence). The CDR3 region has the DNA TGTGCCAGCAGCCCCGGGGCGGGGCCAGATACGCAGTATTTT. As protein: CASSPGAGPDTQYF.

The chain carries TRBV18 and TRBJ1-5, with a weak D call TRBD1 (6 bases). Trimming took 6 bases from V and 5 from J, leaving 14 bases between them. The CDR3 is made up of 14 amino acids. Germline assignment: CDR1 KGHSH and CDR2 LQKENI. The CDR3 DNA reads as TGTGCCAGCTCCCAACAGGGTGTCGATCAGCCCCAGCATTTT. Its protein product is CASSQQGVDQPQHF.

This clone came up once. The J gene is TRBJ2-2, the V gene TRBV6-2 or TRBV6-3; no reliable D call. Germline CDR1 is MNHEY and CDR2 is SVGEGT. Trimming left V 2 bases short and J 0 bases short, with 13 bases between. The CDR3 is 17 amino acids. In nucleotides, the CDR3 is TGTGCCAGCAGTTACCTGGGCAGAACCTCGAACACCGGGGAGCTGTTTTTT. Translated: CASSYLGRTSNTGELFF.

In its sample, this clone was seen many times. This chain joins TRBV6-1 and TRBJ2-7; D is uncertain. Germline-derived CDR1 and CDR2 are MNHNS and SASEGT. Trimming pared 1 base from V and 6 bases from J, leaving 4 bases between. The CDR3 sequence is 11 residues long. The CDR3 loop is CASSEEAEQYV. The CDR3 nucleotides are TGTGCCAGCAGTGAAGAGGCCGAGCAGTACGTC.

The rearrangement uses TRBV7-2 and TRBJ1-3; D is uncertain. V gave up 3 bases and J gave up 2 bases, with 2 bases separating them. This CDR3 has 12 amino acids. Germline V gene lookup returns CDR1 SGHTA and CDR2 FQGNSA. This chain's CDR3 is CASSFPGNTIYF. The CDR3 DNA is TGTGCCAGCAGCTTTCCTGGAAACACCATATATTTT. The entire variable domain, with the rest obtained from reference TRBV7-2 and TRBJ1-3, is as follows: GAGVSQSPSNKVTEKGKDVELRCDPISGHTALYWYRQSLGQGLEFLIYFQGNSAPDKSGLPSDRFSAERTGGSVSTLTIQRTQQEDSAVYLCASSFPGNTIYFGEGSWLTVV.

The J gene is TRBJ1-2, the V gene TRBV7-2; D gene uncertain. Trimming pared 6 bases from V and 2 bases from J, leaving 16 bases between. Germline V gene data show CDR1 as SGHTA and CDR2 as FQGNSA. This CDR3 contains 15 residues. The CDR3 DNA reads as TGTGCCAGCAGACCTTCCCGGAGGACGAACTATGGCTACACCTTC. This gives the protein CASRPSRRTNYGYTF. The entire variable domain, with the rest obtained from reference TRBV7-2 and TRBJ1-2, is as follows: GAGVSQSPSNKVTEKGKDVELRCDPISGHTALYWYRQSLGQGLEFLIYFQGNSAPDKSGLPSDRFSAERTGGSVSTLTIQRTQQEDSAVYLCASRPSRRTNYGYTFGSGTRLTVV.

The rearrangement joins TRBV5-1 to TRBJ1-2; D might be TRBD1 (6 bases). Germline CDR1 and CDR2: SGHRS and YFSETQ. The V and J ends lost 8 bases and 2 bases respectively, with 13 bases between them. The CDR3 is 13 amino acids. The CDR3 reads CASQGRENYGYTF. The CDR3 bases are TGCGCCAGTCAGGGGCGCGAGAACTATGGCTACACCTTC.

CDR3 sequence reads: CASSIRGQSYSPLHF. CDR3 sequence (DNA): TGTGCCAGTAGTATCCGGGGACAGAGTTATTCACCCCTCCACTTT. This sequence joins TRBV19 and TRBJ1-6; the match to TRBD1 covers 7 bases. The J segment lost 8 bases and the V segment lost 3 bases, leaving 7 bases of the junction unmatched. The CDR3 covers 15 residues. Germline assignment: CDR1 LNHDA and CDR2 SQIVND (reference sequence).

This clone was counted once. The chain carries TRBV29-1 and TRBJ1-1; TRBD1 might be the D (5 bases). This CDR3 comprises 13 residues. V was clipped by 6 bases and J by 3 bases, with 14 bases between them. In germline, CDR1 is SQVTM, CDR2 ANQGSEA. The CDR3, as DNA: TGCAGCGTCGGTAGGCAGGGTGACACTGAAGCTTTCTTT. It codes for CSVGRQGDTEAFF.

The chain is built from TRBV7-9 and TRBJ1-1; TRBD1 might be the D (6 bases). This CDR3 comprises 13 residues. CDR1 SEHNR and CDR2 FQNEAQ come from the germline V gene (reference sequence). The germline V and J ends were trimmed by 11 bases and 1 base, with 14 bases remaining between them. CDR3 protein: CAGRGGWNTEAFF. The CDR3 nucleotides read TGTGCCGGCCGTGGGGGCTGGAACACTGAAGCTTTCTTT.

The V gene is TRBV27, the J gene TRBJ1-1; the D is unclear. CDR3 length equals 13 residues. With 3 bases removed from V and 2 bases from J, the gap between germline ends came to 7 bases. From germline, CDR1 is MNHEY and CDR2 SMNVEV (reference sequence). This chain's CDR3 is CASSFGDNTEAFF. CDR3 bases: TGTGCCAGCAGTTTTGGGGATAACACTGAAGCTTTCTTT.

Details on this clone: Additional DNA sequences in this sample encode the identical CDR3. The chain joins TRBV3-1 (or the pseudogene TRBV3-2) to TRBJ1-5; D remains unclear. The CDR3 extends over 13 amino acids. The V and J ends lost 1 base and 0 bases respectively, with 1 base between them. From germline, CDR1 is LGHDT and CDR2 YNNKEL (reference sequence). Written as DNA, the CDR3 is TGTGCCAGCAGCCAAGGTAGCAATCAGCCCCAGCATTTT. Its translation: CASSQGSNQPQHF.

The J gene is TRBJ2-3, the V gene TRBV9; 9 positions agree with TRBD2. CDR3 size: 15 residues. Germline loops: CDR1 SGDLS, CDR2 YYNGEE. After removal of 3 bases from V and 2 bases from J, the junction contained 4 bases not matched to a gene. The CDR3 bases are TGTGCCAGCAGCGAGGGACTAGCCCTCACAGATACGCAGTATTTT. This gives the protein CASSEGLALTDTQYF.

J is TRBJ1-5 and V is TRBV5-5; the D gene is possibly TRBD1 (5 bases). Germline V gene sequence: CDR1 SGHKS, CDR2 YYEKEE (reference sequence). V lost 5 bases, J lost 0 bases, and 12 bases lay in between. This CDR3 has 15 amino acids. CDR3 protein: CASRPTVYSNQPQHF. DNA of the CDR3: TGTGCCAGCAGACCGACAGTATATAGCAATCAGCCCCAGCATTTT.

The count of this clone is one. This rearrangement joins TRBV6-5 to TRBJ1-2; D unresolved. The germline gives CDR1 MNHEY, CDR2 SVGAGI. CDR3 length: 11 residues. The V end lost 7 bases, the J end lost 4 bases, and 7 bases lay between the germline ends. In nucleotides, the CDR3 is TGTGCCAGCATTGGGAGCTATGGCTACACCTTC. This codes for CASIGSYGYTF.

The chain is built from TRBV14 and TRBJ2-3, with 8 bases lining up with TRBD2. Trimming at V came to 0 bases and at J to 5 bases, leaving 7 bases not matched to a gene. The CDR3 has 16 amino acids. The germline gives CDR1 SGHDN, CDR2 FVKESK. The CDR3: CASSQDRGGQRDTQYF. The CDR3 coding sequence is TGTGCCAGCAGCCAAGATCGCGGGGGGCAGAGAGATACGCAGTATTTT.

This chain links TRBV16 with TRBJ2-7; 9 positions match TRBD1. The trim removed 5 bases at V and 3 bases at J, leaving 8 bases unmatched. The germline V gene encodes CDR1 KGHSY and CDR2 FQNENV. The CDR3 is 15 amino acids. This CDR3 reads CASSVGQGLDYEQYF. The CDR3 DNA sequence: TGTGCCAGCAGCGTGGGACAGGGCTTGGACTACGAGCAGTACTTC.